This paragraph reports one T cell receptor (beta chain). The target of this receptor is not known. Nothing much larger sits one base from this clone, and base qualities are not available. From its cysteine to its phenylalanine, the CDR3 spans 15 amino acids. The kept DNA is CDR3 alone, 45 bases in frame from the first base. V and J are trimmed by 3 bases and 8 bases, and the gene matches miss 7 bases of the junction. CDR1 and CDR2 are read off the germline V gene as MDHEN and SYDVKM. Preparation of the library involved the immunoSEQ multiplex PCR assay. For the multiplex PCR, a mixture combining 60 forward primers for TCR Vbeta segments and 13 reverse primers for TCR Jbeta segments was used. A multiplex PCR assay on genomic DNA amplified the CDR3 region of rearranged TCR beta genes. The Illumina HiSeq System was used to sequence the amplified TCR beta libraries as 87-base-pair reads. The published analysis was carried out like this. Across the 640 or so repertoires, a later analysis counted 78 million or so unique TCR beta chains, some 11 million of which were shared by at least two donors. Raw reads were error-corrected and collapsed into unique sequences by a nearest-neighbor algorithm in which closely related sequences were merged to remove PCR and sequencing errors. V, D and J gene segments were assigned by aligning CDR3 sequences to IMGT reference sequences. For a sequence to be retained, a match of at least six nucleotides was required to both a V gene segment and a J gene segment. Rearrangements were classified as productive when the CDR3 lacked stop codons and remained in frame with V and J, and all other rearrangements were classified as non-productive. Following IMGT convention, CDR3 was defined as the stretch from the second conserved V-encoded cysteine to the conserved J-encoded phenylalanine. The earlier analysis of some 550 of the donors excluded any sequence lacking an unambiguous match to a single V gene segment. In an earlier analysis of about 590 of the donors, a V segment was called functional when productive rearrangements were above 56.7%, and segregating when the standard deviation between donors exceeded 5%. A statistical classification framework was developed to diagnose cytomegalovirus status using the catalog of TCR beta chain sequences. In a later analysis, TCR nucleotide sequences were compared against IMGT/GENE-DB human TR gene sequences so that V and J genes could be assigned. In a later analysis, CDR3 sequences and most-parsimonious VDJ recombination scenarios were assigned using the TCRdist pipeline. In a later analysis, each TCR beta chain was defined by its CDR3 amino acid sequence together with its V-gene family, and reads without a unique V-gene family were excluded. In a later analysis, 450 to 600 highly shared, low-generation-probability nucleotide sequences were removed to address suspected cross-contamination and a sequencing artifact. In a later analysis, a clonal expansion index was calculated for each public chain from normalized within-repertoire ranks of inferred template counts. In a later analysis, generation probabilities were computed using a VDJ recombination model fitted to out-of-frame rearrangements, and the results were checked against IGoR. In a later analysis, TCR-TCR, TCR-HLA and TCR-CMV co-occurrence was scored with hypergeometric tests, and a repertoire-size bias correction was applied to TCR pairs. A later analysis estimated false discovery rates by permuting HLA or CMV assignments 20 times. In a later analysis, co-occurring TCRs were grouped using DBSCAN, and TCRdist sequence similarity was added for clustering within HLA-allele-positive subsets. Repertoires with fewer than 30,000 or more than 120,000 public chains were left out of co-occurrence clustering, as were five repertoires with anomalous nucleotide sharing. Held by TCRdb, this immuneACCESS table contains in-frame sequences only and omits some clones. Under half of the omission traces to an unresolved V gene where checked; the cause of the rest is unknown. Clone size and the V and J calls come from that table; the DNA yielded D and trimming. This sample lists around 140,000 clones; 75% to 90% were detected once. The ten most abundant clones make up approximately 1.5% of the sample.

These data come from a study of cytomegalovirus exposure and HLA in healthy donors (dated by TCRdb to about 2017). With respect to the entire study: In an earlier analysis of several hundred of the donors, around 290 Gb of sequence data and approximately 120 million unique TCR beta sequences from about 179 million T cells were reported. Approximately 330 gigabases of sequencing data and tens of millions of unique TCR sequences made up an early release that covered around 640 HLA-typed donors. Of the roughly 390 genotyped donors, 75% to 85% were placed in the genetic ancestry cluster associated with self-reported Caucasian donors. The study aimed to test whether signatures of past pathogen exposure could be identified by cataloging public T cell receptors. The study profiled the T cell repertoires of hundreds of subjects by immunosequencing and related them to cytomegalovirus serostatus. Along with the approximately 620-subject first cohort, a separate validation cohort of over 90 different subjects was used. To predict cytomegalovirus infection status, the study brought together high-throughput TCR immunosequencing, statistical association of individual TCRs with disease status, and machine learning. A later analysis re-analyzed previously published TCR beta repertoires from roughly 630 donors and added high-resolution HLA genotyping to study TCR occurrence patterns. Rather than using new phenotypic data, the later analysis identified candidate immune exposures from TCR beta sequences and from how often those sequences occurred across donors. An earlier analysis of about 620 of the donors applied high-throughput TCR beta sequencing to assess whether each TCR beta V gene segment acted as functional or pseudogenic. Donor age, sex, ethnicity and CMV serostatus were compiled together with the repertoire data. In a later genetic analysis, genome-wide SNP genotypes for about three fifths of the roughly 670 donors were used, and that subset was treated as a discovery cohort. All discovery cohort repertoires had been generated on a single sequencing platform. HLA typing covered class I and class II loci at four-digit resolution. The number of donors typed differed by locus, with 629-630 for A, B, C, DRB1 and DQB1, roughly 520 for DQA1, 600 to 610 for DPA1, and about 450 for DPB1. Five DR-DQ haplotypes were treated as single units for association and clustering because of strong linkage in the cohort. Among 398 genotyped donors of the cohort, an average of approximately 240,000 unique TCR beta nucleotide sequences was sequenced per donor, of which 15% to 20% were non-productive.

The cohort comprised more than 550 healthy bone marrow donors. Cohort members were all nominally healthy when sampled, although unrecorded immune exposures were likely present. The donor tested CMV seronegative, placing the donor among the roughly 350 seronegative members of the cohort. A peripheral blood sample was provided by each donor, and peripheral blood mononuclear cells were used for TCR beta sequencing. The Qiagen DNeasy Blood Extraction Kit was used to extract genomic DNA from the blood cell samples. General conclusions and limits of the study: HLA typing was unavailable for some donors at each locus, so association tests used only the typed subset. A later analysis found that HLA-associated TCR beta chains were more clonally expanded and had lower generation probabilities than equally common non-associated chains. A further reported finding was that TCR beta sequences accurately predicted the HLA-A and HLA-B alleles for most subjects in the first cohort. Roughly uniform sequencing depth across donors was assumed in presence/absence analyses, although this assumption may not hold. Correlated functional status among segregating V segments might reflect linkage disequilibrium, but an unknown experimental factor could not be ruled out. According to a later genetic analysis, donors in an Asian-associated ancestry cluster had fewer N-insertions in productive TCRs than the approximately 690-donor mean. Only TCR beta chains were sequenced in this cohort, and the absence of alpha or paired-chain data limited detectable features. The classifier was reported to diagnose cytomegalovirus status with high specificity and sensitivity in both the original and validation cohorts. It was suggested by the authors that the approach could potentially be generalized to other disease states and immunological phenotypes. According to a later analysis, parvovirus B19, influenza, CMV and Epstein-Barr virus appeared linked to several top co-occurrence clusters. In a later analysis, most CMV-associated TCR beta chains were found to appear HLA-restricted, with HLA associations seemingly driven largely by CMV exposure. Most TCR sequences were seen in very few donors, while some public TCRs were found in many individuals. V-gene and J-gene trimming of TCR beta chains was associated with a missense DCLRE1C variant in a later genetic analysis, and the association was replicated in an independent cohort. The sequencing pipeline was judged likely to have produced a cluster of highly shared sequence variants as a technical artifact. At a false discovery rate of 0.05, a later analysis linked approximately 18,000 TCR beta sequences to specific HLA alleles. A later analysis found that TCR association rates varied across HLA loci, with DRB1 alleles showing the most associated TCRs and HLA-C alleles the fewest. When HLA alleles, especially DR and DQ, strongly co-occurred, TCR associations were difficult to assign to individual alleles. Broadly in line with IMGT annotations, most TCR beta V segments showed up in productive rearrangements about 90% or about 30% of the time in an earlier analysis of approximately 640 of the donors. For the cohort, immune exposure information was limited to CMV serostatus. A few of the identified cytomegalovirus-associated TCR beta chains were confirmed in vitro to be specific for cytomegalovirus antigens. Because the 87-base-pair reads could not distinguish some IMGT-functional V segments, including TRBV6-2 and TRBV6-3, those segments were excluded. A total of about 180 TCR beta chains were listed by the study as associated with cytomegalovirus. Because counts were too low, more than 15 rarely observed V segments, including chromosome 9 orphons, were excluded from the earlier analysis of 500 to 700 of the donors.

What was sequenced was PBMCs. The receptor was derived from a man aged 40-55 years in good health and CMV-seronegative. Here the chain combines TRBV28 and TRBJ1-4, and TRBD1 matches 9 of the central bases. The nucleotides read TGTGCCAGCAGTTTGGGACAGGGCCCCGACGAAAAACTGTTTTTT. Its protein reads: CASSLGQGPDEKLFF.